This is a list of T cell receptor beta chains from one sample in a study of blood T cell repertoires in COVID-19. Sequenced by immunoSEQ multiplex PCR; TCRdb stores in-frame clones only, minus some. Seen here are some 300,000 clones, approximately 90% observed once, and the top ten hold about 6%. The specimen was peripheral blood. The origin of the receptors is a woman aged 50 to 60 with COVID-19, enrolled during active disease. Both conserved end residues are part of each CDR3. D genes are given only for firm matches. For some rows the clone size is stated as once, few or many, or as a class when expanded; others skip it.

D,J,size,V,CDR3,DNA
NA,TRBJ2-3,NA,TRBV7-9,CASSFGEADTQYF,TGTGCCAGCAGCTTCGGGGAGGCAGATACGCAGTATTTT
NA,TRBJ1-2,NA,TRBV10-3,CAISAGQTFSYSYTF,TGTGCCATCAGTGCTGGACAGACGTTCAGCTATAGCTACACCTTC
NA,TRBJ1-3,NA,TRBV7-7,CASSMSGGSGNTIYF,TGTGCTAGCAGCATGTCGGGAGGCTCTGGAAACACCATATATTTT
NA,TRBJ1-2,NA,TRBV28,CASSLWQGTNYGYTF,TGTGCCAGCAGTTTGTGGCAGGGCACTAACTATGGCTACACCTTC
TRBD2,TRBJ2-1,NA,TRBV9,CASSSTLAGWNEQFF,TGTGCCAGCAGCAGTACGTTAGCGGGATGGAATGAGCAGTTCTTC
NA,TRBJ2-3,NA,TRBV10-3,CAIAQGTSTDTQYF,TGTGCCATCGCGCAGGGAACTAGCACAGATACGCAGTATTTT
NA,TRBJ1-1,NA,TRBV7-9,CASSPRRDPGGTEAFF,TGTGCCAGCAGCCCAAGGAGGGACCCTGGGGGCACTGAAGCTTTCTTT
TRBD1,TRBJ2-7,NA,TRBV19,CASSTGTGLREQYF,TGTGCCAGTAGTACTGGGACAGGATTACGGGAGCAGTACTTC
NA,TRBJ2-1,NA,TRBV7-9,CASSLALLEQFF,TGTGCCAGCAGCTTAGCCCTCCTTGAGCAGTTCTTC
TRBD1,TRBJ2-7,NA,TRBV9,CASSAGQGDLYEQYF,TGTGCCAGCAGCGCCGGACAGGGGGATCTCTACGAGCAGTACTTC
NA,TRBJ1-6,NA,TRBV21-1,CASSLDTLSSYNSPLHF,TGTGCCAGCAGTCTGGACACACTGAGCTCCTATAATTCACCCCTCCACTTT
TRBD1,TRBJ2-1,NA,TRBV5-4,CASSLDQSGGHEQFF,TGTGCCAGCAGCTTGGACCAGTCAGGGGGTCATGAGCAGTTCTTC
TRBD1,TRBJ1-1,NA,TRBV6-5,CASSKTGAASEAFF,TGTGCCAGCAGCAAGACAGGGGCGGCCTCTGAAGCTTTCTTT
NA,TRBJ1-2,once,TRBV30,CAWSQGNYGYTF,TGTGCCTGGAGTCAGGGCAACTATGGCTACACCTTC
NA,TRBJ2-2,NA,TRBV5-8,CASSLVSGELFF,TGTGCCAGCAGCTTGGTCTCCGGGGAGCTGTTTTTT
TRBD2,TRBJ2-1,NA,TRBV5-5,CASSFKRESFYNEQFF,TGTGCCAGCAGCTTCAAGCGGGAGTCTTTTTACAATGAGCAGTTCTTC
NA,TRBJ1-3,once,TRBV11-3,CASSLVTSTDTIYF,TGTGCCAGCAGCTTAGTTACGTCTACCGACACCATATATTTT
TRBD2,TRBJ2-1,NA,TRBV5-1,CASSSWTSGAYNEQFF,TGCGCCAGCAGCTCCTGGACTAGCGGGGCGTACAATGAGCAGTTCTTC
TRBD1,TRBJ2-7,NA,TRBV6-6,CASSPDRDEQYF,TGTGCCAGCAGTCCGGACAGGGACGAGCAGTACTTC
TRBD2,TRBJ2-7,NA,TRBV4-1,CASSQVSSGSPYEQYF,TGCGCCAGCAGCCAAGTTTCTAGCGGGAGCCCCTACGAGCAGTACTTC
TRBD1,TRBJ2-7,NA,TRBV2,CASSRDSNYEQYF,TGTGCCAGTAGCCGGGACAGCAATTACGAGCAGTACTTC
TRBD1,TRBJ2-1,NA,TRBV11-2,CASSLDQGVGQFF,TGTGCCAGCAGCTTAGATCAGGGGGTAGGGCAGTTCTTC
NA,TRBJ2-7,NA,TRBV9,CASSVGSGLYEQYF,TGTGCCAGCAGCGTAGGTTCAGGTCTCTACGAGCAGTACTTC
TRBD1,TRBJ1-1,NA,TRBV4-1,CASSPLGQTMNTEAFF,TGCGCCAGCAGCCCGCTGGGACAGACCATGAACACTGAAGCTTTCTTT
TRBD1,TRBJ2-5,NA,TRBV5-1,CASSLVLDRGLETQYF,TGCGCCAGCAGCTTGGTTTTGGACAGGGGGCTAGAGACCCAGTACTTC
TRBD2,TRBJ2-7,NA,TRBV28,CASSPGLAGGEQYF,TGTGCCAGCAGCCCGGGACTAGCGGGAGGCGAGCAGTACTTC
NA,TRBJ1-1,NA,TRBV6-5,CASSYIRENTEAFF,TGTGCCAGCAGTTATATCAGGGAGAACACTGAAGCTTTCTTT
NA,TRBJ2-3,NA,TRBV3-1/TRBV3-2,CASSPGTDTQYF,TGTGCCAGCAGTCCAGGCACAGATACGCAGTATTTT
NA,TRBJ2-1,NA,TRBV7-7,CASSLQSGLLNEQFF,TGTGCTAGCAGCTTACAAAGCGGCCTGCTCAATGAGCAGTTCTTC
TRBD2,TRBJ2-1,NA,TRBV30,CAWSGSGRAYNEQFF,TGTGCCTGGAGTGGTAGCGGGAGGGCCTACAATGAGCAGTTCTTC
TRBD1,TRBJ2-5,NA,TRBV19,CASSIRGQGYQETQYF,TGTGCCAGTAGTATAAGGGGACAGGGGTACCAAGAGACCCAGTACTTC